This TCR beta chain is drawn from a study of blood T cell repertoires in COVID-19. As for the study in general: Samples of COVID-19 (acute and convalescent) were obtained from the United States, Italy and Spain. PBMCs, B-cell-depleted T cells, or T cells were the source of the cDNA or gDNA that made up the material.

The CDR3 sequence is 14 residues long. The germline gives CDR1 LNHNV, CDR2 YYDKDF (reference sequence). V dropped 1 base and J dropped 2 bases, with 6 bases sitting between them. In the authors' methods: Cell counts per sample came from amplifying reference gene primers. Libraries were prepared by immunoSEQ multiplex PCR; TCRdb keeps only in-frame clonotypes and omits some of them. That table is the source of V, J and clone size, and D and trimming were worked out from the DNA. The sample consists of roughly 150,000 clones, about 86% of them appearing once. This clone occurred a few times. The chain carries TRBV15 and TRBJ2-1; D is perhaps TRBD1 (6 bases). The receptor comes from a man in his 70s with active or convalescent COVID-19. Specimen: peripheral blood. In DNA, the CDR3 is TGTGCCACCAGCAGAGGGGGGCCCTACAATGAGCAGTTCTTC. It is translated as CATSRGGPYNEQFF.